This record concerns one T cell receptor beta chain sequence. These data come from a study of blood T cell repertoires in COVID-19. Study information: Acute and convalescent COVID-19 samples came from the United States, Italy and Spain. Sample material is recorded as cDNA or gDNA derived from T cells, B-cell-depleted T cells, or PBMCs.

Germline assignment: CDR1 MGHRA and CDR2 YSYEKL. Trimming removed 2 bases at V and 3 bases at J, with 13 bases between. The length of the CDR3 is 15 residues. The age range of participants was about 18 to 100 years, with residence in about two dozen US areas. Per the original data handling: Estimation of nucleated cell counts relied on the amplification of reference gene primers. Sequenced by immunoSEQ multiplex PCR; TCRdb stores in-frame clones only, minus some. The V and J calls and clone size come from that table; D and trimming were worked out from the DNA. This sample has a few hundred thousand clones, with roughly 77% found just once.

The chain joins TRBV4-1 to TRBJ1-2, with a possible D match to TRBD1 (5 bases). The receptor was derived from a man aged 40-55 years who had recovered from COVID-19. Sequencing was performed on PBMCs or T cells enriched from blood (not recorded which). This CDR3 reads CASSQLDRSDYGYTF. CDR3 DNA sequence: TGCGCCAGCAGCCAACTCGACAGATCGGACTATGGCTACACCTTC.